This T cell receptor (beta chain) was obtained from a study of spatial heterogeneity in lung cancer. This clonotype is labeled medium-sized. Its antigen is undetermined. Study observations and caveats: Quantities of ubiquitous and regional expanded TCRs paralleled ubiquitous and regional nonsynonymous mutations, respectively. Intratumoral expanded alpha and beta TCR counts were found to track tumor mutation counts.

Stated time point: sample taken at primary tumor resection. The donor population consisted of some 67 patients with untreated, early-stage non-small cell lung cancer. The authors sequenced whole RNA from tumor, nontumor lung or frozen PBMC without sorting. The CDR3 contains 14 residues. Germline-derived CDR1 and CDR2 are LGHDT and YNNKEL (reference sequence). V shed 1 base and J shed 4 bases, with 10 bases lying between them. The library protocol tagged each TCR cDNA with a unique molecular identifier. MiXCR, run by TCRdb on the 5' RACE reads, gives a single entry per CDR3 protein. The table lists about 3,400 distinct CDR3 sequences, 5% to 6% of them singletons.

This sample comprised lung tumor tissue, obtained at surgery. The J gene is TRBJ1-2, the V gene TRBV3-1; no clear D. This sequence was found in a female donor with early-stage non-small cell lung cancer. DNA for the CDR3: TGTGCCAGCAGCCAAGCGGAAGGGCTCTATGGCTACACCTTC. Residues: CASSQAEGLYGYTF.